This T cell receptor beta chain emerged from a study of blood T cell repertoires in COVID-19. On this clone: At the DNA level, this CDR3 is encoded by other sequences in the same sample as well.

CDR1 and CDR2 from the germline V gene are KGHSH and LQKENI. The V end was cut by 2 bases, the J end by 7 bases, with 15 bases between. This CDR3 is 14 amino acids long. The method was immunoSEQ multiplex PCR; TCRdb's version includes in-frame clones alone and lacks a portion of them. The sample yields over 450,000 clones, 89% seen once. The sequenced material came from peripheral blood. V is TRBV18 and J is TRBJ2-7; a possible D gene is TRBD1 (5 bases). The clonotype originates from a man between 18 and 29 years old with COVID-19, enrolled during active disease. CDR3 nucleotides: TGTGCCAGCTCACCAAGGCAGGGTCTGGGAGAGCAGTACTTC. Translation gives CASSPRQGLGEQYF.